A selection of T cell receptor beta chains follows, all from one sample in a study of CD8 T cells in ankylosing spondylitis. TCRdb fed the 5' RACE reads into MiXCR, producing one record per CDR3 protein. The sample records 670,000 or so distinct CDR3 sequences, under 20% being singletons. The sample comprised blood, either unsorted or a sorted T cell fraction (not recorded which). These receptors all come from a male donor with ankylosing spondylitis. CDR3s include the opening cysteine and the closing phenylalanine or tryptophan. The order of the fields is J gene, V gene, CDR3 length, clone size, D gene, CDR3 DNA, CDR3 protein. The D gene is left open where the match is weak. A clone size is listed for some rows: how often the clone was seen (once, few, many), or a class if it is expanded.

TRBJ1-5,TRBV6-2/TRBV6-3,14,few,.,TGTGCCAGCACCCGAAGGGAAGGCGGGCAGCCCCAGCATTTT,CASTRREGGQPQHF
TRBJ2-1,TRBV5-8,15,few,.,TGTGCCAGCAGCCGAAACAAAGCGATAAACAATGAGCAGTTCTTC,CASSRNKAINNEQFF
TRBJ2-7,TRBV4-3,15,.,.,TGCGCCAGCAGCCTCCTTGAGGGGGTGACCTACGAGCAGTACTTC,CASSLLEGVTYEQYF
TRBJ1-2,TRBV7-2,16,.,.,TGTGCCAGCAGATCCCCCACCGCACCGTCTAACTATGGCTACACCTTC,CASRSPTAPSNYGYTF
TRBJ1-5,TRBV6-1,16,.,.,TGTGCCAGCAGTGATCTACGCGGGACAAGGGATCAGCCCCAGCATTTT,CASSDLRGTRDQPQHF
TRBJ2-3,TRBV7-9,13,.,.,TGTGCCAGCAGTACCTACGTGGCAGATACGCAGTATTTT,CASSTYVADTQYF
TRBJ2-3,TRBV12-3/TRBV12-4,17,many,TRBD2,TGTGCCAGCAGCCTGAAAAATAGCGGGGGAGGCACAGATACGCAGTATTTT,CASSLKNSGGGTDTQYF
TRBJ1-1,TRBV12-5,15,few,.,TGTGCTAGTGGTTTGTCAGGGGTAATGAACACTGAAGCTTTCTTT,CASGLSGVMNTEAFF
TRBJ2-7,TRBV28,14,.,.,TGTGCCAGCAGGGGGACTGTGCCGTCGTACGAGCAGTACTTC,CASRGTVPSYEQYF
TRBJ1-1,TRBV4-2,16,few,TRBD1,TGTGCCAGCAGCCAAGGGGGATCCGGGACAGGGGCTGAAGCTTTCTTT,CASSQGGSGTGAEAFF
TRBJ2-7,TRBV5-4,15,once,TRBD1,TGTGCCAGCAGCCTGGGACAGCGGCCTGACTACGAGCAGTACTTC,CASSLGQRPDYEQYF
TRBJ2-1,TRBV6-2/TRBV6-3,15,.,TRBD2,TGTGCCAGCAGTTACTCCTACCCGGGAGGCCATGAGCAGTTCTTC,CASSYSYPGGHEQFF
TRBJ2-3,TRBV9,17,.,TRBD1,TGTGCCAGCAGCGATAACCCCTGGGACAGCAGCACAGATACGCAGTATTTT,CASSDNPWDSSTDTQYF
TRBJ2-7,TRBV2,14,few,.,TGTGCCAGCAGGGACGCAAACAGGGCCTCCGAGCAGTACTTC,CASRDANRASEQYF
TRBJ2-1,TRBV7-6,16,many,TRBD1,TGTGCCAGCAGCTTAGTGGTGGGACAGGGGTTAGGTGAGCAGTTCTTC,CASSLVVGQGLGEQFF
TRBJ1-3,TRBV14,15,once,.,TGTGCCAGCAGGTCCTCCGGGACCTTCCGAAACACCATATATTTT,CASRSSGTFRNTIYF
TRBJ2-2,TRBV5-1,14,.,.,TGCGCCAGCAGATACCAATGGGAAGCCGGGGAGCTGTTTTTT,CASRYQWEAGELFF
TRBJ2-7,TRBV5-1,13,.,TRBD1,TGCGCCAGCAGCTTAGGACAGGGGGTCGAGCAGTACTTC,CASSLGQGVEQYF
TRBJ1-6,TRBV20-1,15,few,.,TGCAGTGCCCAAGAGGGGGGACCCTATAATTCACCCCTCCACTTT,CSAQEGGPYNSPLHF
TRBJ2-3,TRBV5-4,14,few,.,TGTGCCAGCAGCTTTGACCCCAGCACAGATACGCAGTATTTT,CASSFDPSTDTQYF
TRBJ2-5,TRBV10-1,15,.,TRBD1,TGCGCCAGCAGTGAGTCGGAACAGGGGGGAGAGACCCAGTACTTC,CASSESEQGGETQYF
TRBJ1-1,TRBV20-1,11,few,TRBD1,TGCAGTGCTAGGAAACAGGGGGGCGCTTTCTTT,CSARKQGGAFF
TRBJ1-2,TRBV20-1,13,few,.,TGCAGTGCTAGAGCGAAGGGAAACTATGGCTACACCTTC,CSARAKGNYGYTF
TRBJ2-3,TRBV2,13,few,.,TGTGCCAGCAAACGGGAGAGCACAGATACGCAGTATTTT,CASKRESTDTQYF
TRBJ2-1,TRBV5-1,13,many,.,TGCGCCAGCAGCGGTCCGACCGGGGGTGAGCAGTTCTTC,CASSGPTGGEQFF
TRBJ2-7,TRBV29-1,13,.,.,TGCAGCGTTGATGGGGGGAGGTCTTACGAGCAGTACTTC,CSVDGGRSYEQYF
TRBJ1-2,TRBV5-6,12,.,.,TGTGCCAGCAGCCCGAGACCGATGGGCTACACCTTC,CASSPRPMGYTF
TRBJ2-7,TRBV19,14,.,TRBD1,TGTGCCAGTAGTATGGACAGGGAGGCGTACGAGCAGTACTTC,CASSMDREAYEQYF
TRBJ1-2,TRBV7-2,16,.,.,TGTGCCAGCAGCCCCCCGGGCCGGGCTTCAATAGGAGGCTACACCTTC,CASSPPGRASIGGYTF
TRBJ2-3,TRBV12-3/TRBV12-4,14,.,TRBD2,TGTGCCAGCAGTTGGGGGACTAGCCTGGATACGCAGTATTTT,CASSWGTSLDTQYF
TRBJ1-2,TRBV9,17,.,TRBD1,TGTGCCAGCAGCGCCGCGGGGACAGGGGCGCTAAACTATGGCTACACCTTC,CASSAAGTGALNYGYTF
TRBJ1-1,TRBV4-2,16,.,TRBD1,TGTGCCAGCAGCCAATCGACGACAGGGGCCTTCACTGAAGCTTTCTTT,CASSQSTTGAFTEAFF
TRBJ1-1,TRBV18,14,many,.,TGTGCCAGCTCAACGACAGCACAGAACACTGAAGCTTTCTTT,CASSTTAQNTEAFF
TRBJ2-7,TRBV27,14,.,.,TGTGCCAGCAGCCCCAAGGGGGGGAGTTACGAGCAGTACTTC,CASSPKGGSYEQYF
TRBJ2-3,TRBV5-1,14,.,TRBD1,TGCGCCAGCAGCTTGGAACAGGGGGCAGATACGCAGTATTTT,CASSLEQGADTQYF
TRBJ2-3,TRBV10-3,13,many,.,TGTGCCATCAGCGGCGGGGGCACAGATACGCAGTATTTT,CAISGGGTDTQYF
TRBJ2-1,TRBV27,15,few,TRBD2,TGTGCCAGCAGTTTCCTCCTAGCGGGTTACAATGAGCAGTTCTTC,CASSFLLAGYNEQFF
TRBJ2-3,TRBV20-1,13,few,.,TGCAGTGCTAGCCCCTACGTTCGGCGGGTTCAGTATTTT,CSASPYVRRVQYF
TRBJ1-1,TRBV7-9,13,few,.,TGTGCCAGCAGACCTAAACAGGACACTGAAGCTTTCTTT,CASRPKQDTEAFF
TRBJ2-5,TRBV9,15,few,TRBD1,TGTGCCAGCAGCGTTGGGGACAGGGCGAAAGAGACCCAGTACTTC,CASSVGDRAKETQYF
TRBJ2-7,TRBV20-1,13,.,TRBD1,TGCAGTGCGGGGACAGGTCTAACCTACGAGCAGTACTTC,CSAGTGLTYEQYF
TRBJ1-2,TRBV3-1,14,few,TRBD1,TGTGCCAGCAGCCATAGGACAGGGGTTACGGGCTACACCTTC,CASSHRTGVTGYTF
TRBJ1-1,TRBV29-1,13,few,.,TGCAGCGTTGAAGGGGGAGGGGGCACTGAAGCTTTCTTT,CSVEGGGGTEAFF
TRBJ1-3,TRBV9,16,.,.,TGTGCCAGCAGCTCCGGACAGACCTACTCTGGAAACACCATATATTTT,CASSSGQTYSGNTIYF
TRBJ2-5,TRBV29-1,13,.,TRBD1,TGCAGCGCGGACAGGGGTTACCAAGAGACCCAGTACTTC,CSADRGYQETQYF
TRBJ2-1,TRBV5-1,16,.,TRBD2,TGCGCCAGCAGCTTGGACGGGGGGGCCGCCCGCAATGAGCAGTTCTTC,CASSLDGGAARNEQFF
TRBJ1-5,TRBV12-3/TRBV12-4,15,.,TRBD1,TGTGCCAGCAACACACAGGGGGCCCTCAATCAGCCCCAGCATTTT,CASNTQGALNQPQHF
TRBJ2-7,TRBV29-1,16,few,TRBD2,TGCAGCGTGGGGGGTAGTTCTGGCGGGAGGAGCTACGAGCAGTACTTC,CSVGGSSGGRSYEQYF
TRBJ2-7,TRBV20-1,18,few,.,TGCAGTGCTAGGGGGGAAGCTAGGCTTTCTTCTGTGACCTACGAGCAGTACTTC,CSARGEARLSSVTYEQYF
TRBJ2-7,TRBV5-6,14,few,.,TGTGCCAGCACTCAAAGGGTGGGGAGCTACGAGCAGTACTTC,CASTQRVGSYEQYF
TRBJ2-7,TRBV12-3/TRBV12-4,13,.,.,TGTGCCGGCCAGTTGGGGCAGCCTAACGAGCAGTACTTC,CAGQLGQPNEQYF
TRBJ1-6,TRBV24-1,15,many,.,TGTGCCACCAGTGATCCCCTGGGGAGTCGATCACCCCTCCACTTT,CATSDPLGSRSPLHF
TRBJ2-1,TRBV10-1,15,.,TRBD1,TGCGCCAGCAGTGAGCCTCGGGGACAGAACAATGAGCAGTTCTTC,CASSEPRGQNNEQFF
TRBJ2-3,TRBV20-1,14,few,TRBD1,TGCAGTGCTGAACAGGGGGATCACACAGATACGCAGTATTTT,CSAEQGDHTDTQYF
TRBJ2-1,TRBV5-1,14,few,TRBD2,TGCGCCAGCAGCCCGGACTCGGGGGGCAATGAGCAGTTCTTC,CASSPDSGGNEQFF
TRBJ2-3,TRBV29-1,15,.,TRBD2,TGCAGCGCACGAGACGGGACTAGGGGAGGAGATACGCAGTATTTT,CSARDGTRGGDTQYF
TRBJ2-1,TRBV5-5,15,.,.,TGTGCCAGCAGCTTCGGTCCCTGGCGGGATGATGAGCAGTTCTTC,CASSFGPWRDDEQFF
TRBJ2-1,TRBV15,16,few,.,TGTGCCACCAGCAGGGATGGGACCGCGACCTACAATGAGCAGTTCTTC,CATSRDGTATYNEQFF
TRBJ2-1,TRBV20-1,15,.,.,TGCAGTGCCCAAGGCCAGCGGCTGGCCTACAATGAGCAGTTCTTC,CSAQGQRLAYNEQFF
TRBJ2-2,TRBV9,15,few,.,TGTGCCAGCAGCGTAGGGATGGGGAACACCGGGGAGCTGTTTTTT,CASSVGMGNTGELFF